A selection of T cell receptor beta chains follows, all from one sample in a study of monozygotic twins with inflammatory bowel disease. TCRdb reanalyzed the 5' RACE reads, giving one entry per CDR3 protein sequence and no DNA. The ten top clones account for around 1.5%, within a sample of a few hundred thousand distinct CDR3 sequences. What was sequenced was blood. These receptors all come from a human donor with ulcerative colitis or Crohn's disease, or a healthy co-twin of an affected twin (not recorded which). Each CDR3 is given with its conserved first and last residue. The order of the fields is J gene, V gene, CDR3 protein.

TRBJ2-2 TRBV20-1 CSAPGQGAGELFF
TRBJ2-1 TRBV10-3 CAIRAGGSYNEQFF
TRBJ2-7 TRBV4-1 CASSQETEYEQYF
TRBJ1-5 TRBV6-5 CASSFGQGVDQPQHF
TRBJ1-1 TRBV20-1 CSASMGLEAFF
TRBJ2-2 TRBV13 CASSVRDSYTGELFF
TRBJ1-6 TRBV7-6 CASSLEGINSPLHF
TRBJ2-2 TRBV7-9 CASRTFGELFF
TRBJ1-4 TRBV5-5 CASSLVAAGYEKLFF
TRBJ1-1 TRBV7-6 CASSLEGEAGEAFF
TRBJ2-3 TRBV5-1 CATSRRPGTDTQYF
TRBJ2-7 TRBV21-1 CASSGGGTDTYEQYF
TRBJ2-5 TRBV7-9 CASSRGEGTSMYF
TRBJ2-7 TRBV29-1 CSVVVGRGPGNEQYF